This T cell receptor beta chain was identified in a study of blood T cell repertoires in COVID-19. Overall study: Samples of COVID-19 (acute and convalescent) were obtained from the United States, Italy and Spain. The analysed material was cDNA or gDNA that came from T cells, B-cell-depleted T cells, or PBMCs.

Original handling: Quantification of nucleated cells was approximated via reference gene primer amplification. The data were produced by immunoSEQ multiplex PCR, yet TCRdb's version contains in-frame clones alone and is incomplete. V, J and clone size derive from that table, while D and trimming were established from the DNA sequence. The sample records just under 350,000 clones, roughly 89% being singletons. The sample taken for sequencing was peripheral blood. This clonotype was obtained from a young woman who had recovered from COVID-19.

Written as DNA, the CDR3 is TGTGCCAGCAGCTTGAAGCGGGATAACCGATCACCCCTCCACTTT. Translation gives CASSLKRDNRSPLHF. The chain couples TRBV7-9 to TRBJ1-6; D gene unclear. With 3 bases removed from V and 10 bases from J, the gap between germline ends came to 16 bases. CDR3 length equals 15 residues. The germline V gene has CDR1 SEHNR and CDR2 FQNEAQ (reference sequence).